What follows are 26 T cell receptor beta chains derived from one specimen sequenced in a study of T cell changes during pregnancy in multiple sclerosis (dated by TCRdb to the late 2010s). The library relied on the immunoSEQ multiplex PCR assay. The table was pulled from immuneACCESS by TCRdb, which kept in-frame rearrangements only. Such tables lose some clones; where checked, under half of the loss comes from unresolved V genes, and the rest has no known cause. This sample gives 35,000 to 45,000 clones in total; more than 85% of them show up just once. In total, the top ten clones hold over 1.5% of the sample. The sample here was CD4+ T cells from peripheral blood mononuclear cells, taken after pregnancy. The origin of the receptors is a female donor in good health, enrolled as a control in a pregnancy study.

Note on this clone: Additional DNA sequences in this sample encode the identical CDR3. V is TRBV14 and J is TRBJ2-2; TRBD2 is a possible D gene (5 bases). Germline CDR1 reads SGHDN; CDR2 reads FVKESK. V lost 0 bases, J lost 1 base, and 6 bases lay in between. This CDR3 contains 15 residues. The CDR3 bases are TGTGCCAGCAGCCAAGAACTAGGGAACACCGGGGAGCTGTTTTTT. Its translation is CASSQELGNTGELFF.

This clone showed up just a few times. The V call is TRBV19, the J call TRBJ2-1; 7 nucleotides line up with TRBD2. In germline, CDR1 is LNHDA, CDR2 SQIVND (reference sequence). The V segment lost 5 bases and the J segment 9 bases; nucleotides outside the gene matches: 7. The CDR3 totals 13 residues. CDR3 coding DNA: TGTGCCAGTAGTTCACGGACTAGAGTTGAGCAGTTCTTC. Translating it yields CASSSRTRVEQFF.

CDR3 sequence reads: CAISVGGAYNEQFF. DNA of the CDR3: TGTGCCATCAGTGTAGGGGGGGCCTACAATGAGCAGTTCTTC. This sequence joins TRBV10-3 and TRBJ2-1, with D tentatively TRBD2 (7 bases). Between the trimmed V and J ends, which lost 4 bases and 2 bases, there was a span of 9 bases. The CDR3 covers 14 residues. Germline V gene lookup returns CDR1 ENHRY and CDR2 SYGVKD.

The chain has TRBV6-6 and TRBJ2-1; D remains unclear. CDR3 length: 12 amino acids. Germline CDR1 and CDR2: MNHNY and SVGAGI (reference sequence). Trimming shortened V by 10 bases and J by 12 bases, and 19 bases separated the two germline ends. DNA for the CDR3: TGTGCCACCGGTACTCGTGGGCCCGGGCAGTTCTTC. This codes for CATGTRGPGQFF.

V and J are TRBV11-3 and TRBJ2-3; D is perhaps TRBD2 (6 bases). V was clipped by 7 bases and J by 7 bases, with 24 bases between them. This CDR3 spans 16 amino acids. Germline V lookup: CDR1 SGHNT, CDR2 YENEEA. The CDR3 is CASTLARGHTGHTQYF. In nucleotides, the CDR3 is TGTGCCAGCACCCTGGCGCGGGGCCACACGGGTCATACGCAGTATTTT.

The V call is TRBV10-2, the J call TRBJ2-3; TRBD2 matches 10 bases. The J segment lost 7 bases and the V segment lost 2 bases, leaving 6 bases of the junction unmatched. Germline V lookup: CDR1 WSHSY, CDR2 SAAADI. The CDR3 runs to 15 residues. CDR3 DNA: TGCGCCAGCAGTGAGGTTCTAGCGGGAGTAAATACGCAGTATTTT. Its translation is CASSEVLAGVNTQYF.

The V call is TRBV7-8, the J call TRBJ1-5, with 7 positions matching TRBD1. The V gene end was trimmed by 0 bases and the J gene end by 5 bases; junction bases not matched to a gene: 1. The CDR3 is 14 residues long. Germline values: CDR1 SGHVS, CDR2 FQNEAQ. CDR3 bases: TGTGCCAGCAGCTTAGCCGACAGGGATCAGCCCCAGCATTTT. Translating gives CASSLADRDQPQHF. Supplemented by reference TRBV7-8 and TRBJ1-5, the full variable domain reads GAGVSQSPRYKVAKRGQDVALRCDPISGHVSLFWYQQALGQGPEFLTYFQNEAQLDKSGLPSDRFFAERPEGSVSTLKIQRTQQEDSAVYLCASSLADRDQPQHFGDGTRLSIL.

This clone was found once. The rearrangement uses TRBV5-6 and TRBJ1-2; 8 bases map to TRBD1. CDR3 length equals 15 residues. Germline loops: CDR1 SGHDT, CDR2 YYEEEE. V lost 4 bases to trimming and J lost 5 bases; unmatched junction nucleotides: 10. The DNA of the CDR3 is TGTGCCAGCAGCACCTGGACAGGGTGGATGTATGGCTACACCTTC. This translates into CASSTWTGWMYGYTF.

The chain employs TRBV18 and TRBJ2-7; D gene unclear. The CDR3 covers 15 residues. Germline lookup yields CDR1 KGHSH and CDR2 LQKENI. The V end lost 3 bases, the J end lost 1 base, and 13 bases lay between the germline ends. CDR3 sequence (DNA): TGTGCCAGCTCACCCTCCTTGGCCGTTTCCTACGAGCAGTACTTC. This gives the protein CASSPSLAVSYEQYF.

The sample holds one count of this clone. The CDR3 loop reads CASSPRSSGGANEQFF. The CDR3 coding sequence is TGTGCCAGCAGCCCACGGTCTAGCGGGGGGGCAAATGAGCAGTTCTTC. This chain joins TRBV13 and TRBJ2-1; 12 nucleotides align to TRBD2. V dropped 5 bases and J dropped 7; count of bases not matched to a gene: 9. The V gene's germline CDR1 is PRHDT and CDR2 FYEKMQ (reference sequence). This CDR3 has 16 residues.

This sequence joins TRBV6-6 and TRBJ2-7; D is perhaps TRBD2 (6 bases). Between the trimmed V and J ends, which lost 8 bases and 6 bases, there was a span of 14 bases. The CDR3 contains 12 residues. Germline values: CDR1 MNHNY, CDR2 SVGAGI (reference sequence). CDR3: CASQEPGGEQYF. The CDR3 DNA is TGTGCCAGCCAAGAACCCGGGGGCGAGCAGTACTTC.

This chain uses TRBV5-8 with TRBJ2-7; 7 nucleotides align to TRBD1. The CDR3 has 18 amino acids. Germline-derived CDR1 and CDR2 are SGHTS and YDEGEE. V was clipped by 0 bases and J by 0 bases; unmatched bases: 12. The CDR3 bases are TGTGCCAGCAGCTTGGGTTTGCGACAGGGTTTGGGCTCCTACGAGCAGTACTTC. Residues: CASSLGLRQGLGSYEQYF. Based on the CDR3 plus reference TRBV5-8 and TRBJ2-7, the full variable domain is EAGVTQSPTHLIKTRGQQATLRCSPISGHTSVYWYQQALGLGLQFLLWYDEGEERNRGNFPPRFSGRQFPNYSSELNVNALELEDSALYLCASSLGLRQGLGSYEQYFGPGTRLTVT.

V is TRBV7-2 and J is TRBJ2-1, with D possibly being TRBD2 (6 bases). CDR1 and CDR2 from the germline V gene are SGHTA and FQGNSA. The CDR3 runs to 16 residues. Trimming stripped 0 bases from V and 1 base from J, with 10 bases between. The CDR3 coding sequence is TGTGCCAGCAGCTTAGCGGGGACTCAATCCTACAATGAGCAGTTCTTC. Its protein is CASSLAGTQSYNEQFF.

The chain links TRBV7-9 to TRBJ1-5; TRBD1 is a possible D gene (6 bases). Per germline, CDR1 SEHNR and CDR2 FQNEAQ (reference sequence). Trimming took off 1 base at V and 7 bases at J, with 14 bases between the two ends. The CDR3 covers 15 residues. DNA of the CDR3: TGTGCCAGCAGCTTAGAGGGGGGGTCTGACCAGCCCCAGCATTTT. The encoded protein is CASSLEGGSDQPQHF.

This sequence joins TRBV6-5 and TRBJ1-2; D is ambiguous. V dropped 4 bases and J dropped 8 bases, with 17 bases sitting between them. The germline gives CDR1 MNHEY, CDR2 SVGAGI. CDR3 length: 14 amino acids. CDR3 region: CASSSPYGARGYTF. The CDR3 DNA follows: TGTGCCAGCAGTTCCCCGTATGGCGCGAGGGGCTACACCTTC.

This chain uses TRBV19 with TRBJ1-2; D may be TRBD1 (5 bases). The V end lost 6 bases, the J end lost 3 bases, and 11 bases lay between the germline ends. Looked up from germline, CDR1 is LNHDA and CDR2 is SQIVND (reference sequence). CDR3 length: 13 residues. In nucleotides, the CDR3 is TGTGCCAGTAGCAAGGACATTGACTATGGCTACACCTTC. Translation gives CASSKDIDYGYTF. The whole variable domain, filled in from reference TRBV19 and TRBJ1-2, reads DGGITQSPKYLFRKEGQNVTLSCEQNLNHDAMYWYRQDPGQGLRLIYYSQIVNDFQKGDIAEGYSVSREKKESFPLTVTSAQKNPTAFYLCASSKDIDYGYTFGSGTRLTVV.

This clone was found a few times. V is TRBV27 and J is TRBJ1-1; D is uncertain. Germline V gene data show CDR1 as MNHEY and CDR2 as SMNVEV (reference sequence). The CDR3 spans 13 residues. V dropped 2 bases and J dropped 1 base, with 5 bases sitting between them. The CDR3 nucleotides read TGTGCCAGCAGTTTAAACAGGAACACTGAAGCTTTCTTT. This gives the protein CASSLNRNTEAFF.

The gene calls are TRBV2 and TRBJ2-3, with TRBD1 as a possible D gene (6 bases). V lost 8 bases, J lost 6 bases, and 12 bases lay in between. Germline-derived CDR1 and CDR2 are SNHLY and FYNNEI. The CDR3 is 12 amino acids. CDR3 in DNA: TGTGCCAGCCGACAGGCAGGGGATACGCAGTATTTT. Encoded protein: CASRQAGDTQYF.

The chain uses TRBV19 and TRBJ1-2; 9 bases agree with TRBD1. The V and J ends lost 5 bases and 4 bases, in that order; junction bases with no gene match: 5. Per germline, CDR1 LNHDA and CDR2 SQIVND (reference sequence). The CDR3 contains 14 residues. The CDR3 loop is CASSFADRGYGYTF. For the CDR3, the DNA is TGTGCCAGTAGTTTCGCGGACAGGGGCTATGGCTACACCTTC.

As to this clone: The same CDR3 can be traced to other DNA sequences in this sample. V gene TRBV20-1 combines with J gene TRBJ2-1; D may be TRBD2 (6 bases). This CDR3 is 11 amino acids long. V was cut by 6 bases and J by 4 bases, with 7 bases left in between. CDR1 is DFQATT and CDR2 is SNEGSKA in the germline V gene (reference sequence). In DNA, the CDR3 is TGCAGTGCGGGGACTTACAATGAGCAGTTCTTC. This translates into CSAGTYNEQFF.

The chain joins TRBV7-9 to TRBJ1-3; 12 bases line up with TRBD1. The CDR3 runs to 15 residues. The germline V gene has CDR1 SEHNR and CDR2 FQNEAQ (reference sequence). The V segment lost 5 bases and the J segment 3 bases; nucleotides outside the gene matches: 2. The CDR3 reads CASSRDRGLGNTIYF. As DNA, the CDR3 is TGTGCCAGCAGCCGGGACAGGGGGCTTGGAAACACCATATATTTT.

V and J are TRBV18 and TRBJ1-2; D might be TRBD1 (6 bases). CDR1 is KGHSH and CDR2 is LQKENI in the germline V gene. Trimming cost V 2 bases and J 6 bases, with 13 bases left between them. The CDR3 has 14 residues. DNA of the CDR3: TGTGCCAGCTCACCAGAGGGGGGGGCTCATGGCTACACCTTC. Translated: CASSPEGGAHGYTF.

The chain is built from TRBV28 and TRBJ2-6; D gene unclear. Germline CDR1 reads MDHEN; CDR2 reads SYDVKM. The CDR3 covers 18 residues. V lost 3 bases and J lost 0, with 15 bases in between. The CDR3 bases are TGTGCCAGCAGTTTTCTCGGTATCTCCGACTCTGGGGCCAACGTCCTGACTTTC. It specifies CASSFLGISDSGANVLTF.

Notes on this clone: The sample contains more than one DNA sequence encoding this CDR3. V and J are TRBV18 and TRBJ1-5, with a weak D call TRBD1 (5 bases). CDR3 length: 14 amino acids. Germline CDR1 is KGHSH and CDR2 is LQKENI. V was cut by 3 bases and J by 2 bases, with 8 bases left in between. The CDR3: CASSPGGGNQPQHF. The CDR3 bases are TGTGCCAGCTCACCCGGGGGGGGCAATCAGCCCCAGCATTTT.

This chain links TRBV7-2 with TRBJ2-7; weak D call: TRBD1 (6 bases). The CDR3 totals 14 residues. The V end was cut by 1 base, the J end by 3 bases, with 10 bases between. Germline lookup yields CDR1 SGHTA and CDR2 FQGNSA. The CDR3 nucleotides read TGTGCCAGCAGCTTAGGCCTAGGGGGCTACGAGCAGTACTTC. Translation: CASSLGLGGYEQYF.

The chain combines TRBV11-3 with TRBJ2-7; tentative D call: TRBD2 (6 bases). V lost 3 bases and J 4 bases, leaving 10 bases between the germline ends. In germline, CDR1 is SGHNT, CDR2 YENEEA. There are 13 residues in the CDR3. In nucleotides, the CDR3 is TGTGCCAGCAGCTTGTCCCGGGGGTACGAGCAGTACTTC. Amino acids: CASSLSRGYEQYF. The complete variable domain, with remaining parts taken from reference TRBV11-3 and TRBJ2-7, reads EAGVVQSPRYKIIEKKQPVAFWCNPISGHNTLYWYLQNLGQGPELLIRYENEEAVDDSQLPKDRFSAERLKGVDSTLKIQPAELGDSAVYLCASSLSRGYEQYFGPGTRLTVT.